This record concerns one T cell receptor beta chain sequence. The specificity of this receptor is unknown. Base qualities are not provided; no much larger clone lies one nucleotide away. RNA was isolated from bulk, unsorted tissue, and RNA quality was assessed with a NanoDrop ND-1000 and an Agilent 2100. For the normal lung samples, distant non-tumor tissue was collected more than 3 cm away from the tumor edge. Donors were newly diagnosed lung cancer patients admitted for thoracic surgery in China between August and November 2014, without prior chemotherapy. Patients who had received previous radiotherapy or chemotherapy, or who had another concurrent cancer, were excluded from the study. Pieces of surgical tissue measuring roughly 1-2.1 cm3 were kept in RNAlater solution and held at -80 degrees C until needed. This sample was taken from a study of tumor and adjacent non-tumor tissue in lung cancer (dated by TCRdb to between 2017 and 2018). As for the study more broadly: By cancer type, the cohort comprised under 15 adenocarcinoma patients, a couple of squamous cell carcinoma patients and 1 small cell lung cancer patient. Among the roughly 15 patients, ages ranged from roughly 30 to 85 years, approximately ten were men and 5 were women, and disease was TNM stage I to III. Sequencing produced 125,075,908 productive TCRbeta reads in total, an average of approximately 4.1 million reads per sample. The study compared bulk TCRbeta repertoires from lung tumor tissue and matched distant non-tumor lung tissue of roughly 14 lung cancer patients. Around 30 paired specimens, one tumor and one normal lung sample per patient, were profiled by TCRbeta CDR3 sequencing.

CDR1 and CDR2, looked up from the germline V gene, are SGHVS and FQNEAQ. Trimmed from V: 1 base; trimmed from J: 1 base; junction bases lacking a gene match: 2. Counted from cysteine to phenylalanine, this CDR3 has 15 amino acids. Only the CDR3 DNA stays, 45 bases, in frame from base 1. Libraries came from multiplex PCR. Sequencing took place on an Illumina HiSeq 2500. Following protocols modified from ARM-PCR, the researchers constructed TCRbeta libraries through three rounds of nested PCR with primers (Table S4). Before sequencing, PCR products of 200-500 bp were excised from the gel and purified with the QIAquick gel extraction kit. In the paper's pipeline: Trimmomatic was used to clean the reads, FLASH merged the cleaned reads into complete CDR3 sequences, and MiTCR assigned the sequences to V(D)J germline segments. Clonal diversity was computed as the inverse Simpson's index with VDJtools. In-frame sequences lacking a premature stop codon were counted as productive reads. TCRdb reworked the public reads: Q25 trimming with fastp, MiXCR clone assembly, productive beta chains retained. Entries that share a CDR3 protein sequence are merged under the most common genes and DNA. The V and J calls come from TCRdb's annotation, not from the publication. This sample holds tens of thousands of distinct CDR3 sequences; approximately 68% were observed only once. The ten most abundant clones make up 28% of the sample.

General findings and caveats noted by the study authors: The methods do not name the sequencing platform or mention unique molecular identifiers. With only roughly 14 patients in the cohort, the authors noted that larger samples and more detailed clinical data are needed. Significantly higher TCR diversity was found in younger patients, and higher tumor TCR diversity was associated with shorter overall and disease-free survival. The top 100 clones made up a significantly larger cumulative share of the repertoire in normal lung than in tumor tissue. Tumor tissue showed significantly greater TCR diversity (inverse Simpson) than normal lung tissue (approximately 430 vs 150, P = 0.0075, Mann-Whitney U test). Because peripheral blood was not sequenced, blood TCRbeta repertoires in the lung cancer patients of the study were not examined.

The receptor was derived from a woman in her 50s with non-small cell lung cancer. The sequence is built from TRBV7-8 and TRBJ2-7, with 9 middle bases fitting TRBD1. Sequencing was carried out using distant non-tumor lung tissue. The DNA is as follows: TGTGCCAGCAGCTTAGGTGGACAGGGGTCCTACGAGCAGTACTTC. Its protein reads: CASSLGGQGSYEQYF.